Below, 12 T cell receptor beta chains from the same sample are listed, as sequenced in a study of cytomegalovirus exposure and HLA in healthy donors. Here immunoSEQ multiplex PCR was the method, and the copy in TCRdb shows in-frame clones only, minus some. Here the sample spans over 150,000 clones, more than 80% being singletons. Material: PBMCs. These receptors came from a young woman in good health and CMV-seropositive.

The chain employs TRBV2 and TRBJ1-2, with D perhaps matching TRBD1 (6 bases). Germline V CDR1 and CDR2: SNHLY, FYNNEI. The CDR3 totals 12 residues. Trimming removed 9 bases at V and 7 bases at J, with 15 bases between. The CDR3 sequence is CASNRVSGGYTF. In DNA form, the CDR3 reads TGTGCCAGTAACAGGGTTTCTGGTGGCTACACCTTC.

The chain has TRBV19 and TRBJ2-5, with 12 bases that match TRBD1. V gave up 8 bases and J gave up 4 bases; unmatched junction bases: 8. Germline CDR1 and CDR2: LNHDA and SQIVND (reference sequence). The CDR3 runs to 15 residues. The CDR3 DNA reads TGTGCCAGTGCCGGGACAGGGGGCCGGGGAGAGACCCAGTACTTC. Its protein product is CASAGTGGRGETQYF.

This clone was found once. The chain links TRBV27 to TRBJ2-5, with TRBD1 identical over 11 bases. The V gene's germline CDR1 is MNHEY and CDR2 SMNVEV (reference sequence). The CDR3 runs 15 residues. V shed 3 bases, J shed 4 bases, and the junction held 4 bases outside the gene matches. The CDR3 bases are TGTGCCAGCAGTTTGGACAGGGGGCGACTAGAGACCCAGTACTTC. It codes for CASSLDRGRLETQYF.

In its sample, this clone was seen once. This chain uses TRBV18 with TRBJ1-4; D unclear. CDR3 length: 15 residues. Trimming removed 4 bases at V and 0 bases at J, with 9 bases between. Per germline, CDR1 KGHSH and CDR2 LQKENI. DNA for the CDR3: TGTGCCAGCTCACTTTCGGGTGCAACTAATGAAAAACTGTTTTTT. Its translation: CASSLSGATNEKLFF.

J is TRBJ2-3 and V is TRBV13; possibly TRBD1 for D (5 bases). V lost 5 bases to trimming and J lost 2 bases, with 17 bases between them. Germline values: CDR1 PRHDT, CDR2 FYEKMQ (reference sequence). The CDR3 contains 16 residues. CDR3 bases: TGTGCCAGCAGCCCAAGGGAACAGGACCCCACAGATACGCAGTATTTT. Translation gives CASSPREQDPTDTQYF.

This chain connects TRBV29-1 to TRBJ1-2, with a weak D call TRBD1 (5 bases). The CDR3 loop spans 17 amino acids. Looked up from germline, CDR1 is SQVTM and CDR2 is ANQGSEA. V gave up 3 bases and J gave up 2 bases, with 22 bases separating them. This CDR3 reads CSVDLFGSRDGNYGYTF. CDR3 DNA sequence: TGCAGCGTTGATTTGTTCGGTAGCAGGGATGGGAACTATGGCTACACCTTC.

The rearrangement joins TRBV4-1 to TRBJ2-5, with 7 bases aligning to TRBD2. Trimming at V came to 4 bases and at J to 3 bases, leaving 5 bases not matched to a gene. This CDR3 is 14 amino acids long. Germline V gives CDR1 MGHRA, CDR2 YSYEKL. The CDR3 is CASSLVRGEETQYF. DNA of the CDR3: TGCGCCAGCAGCCTAGTACGGGGGGAAGAGACCCAGTACTTC.

This clone was detected a few times. The chain links TRBV27 to TRBJ1-2, with TRBD1 as a possible D gene (6 bases). The CDR3 length is 14 residues. Trimming removed 6 bases at V and 8 bases at J, with 19 bases between. The V gene's germline CDR1 is MNHEY and CDR2 SMNVEV (reference sequence). The CDR3 DNA follows: TGTGCCAGCAGGGGGGCAGGGACGGGCGGAGGCTACACCTTC. Amino acid sequence: CASRGAGTGGGYTF.

The CDR3 reads CASSVTGGMMNTEAFF. CDR3 DNA: TGTGCCAGCAGCGTGACAGGGGGCATGATGAACACTGAAGCTTTCTTT. This chain connects TRBV7-9 to TRBJ1-1; 10 bases agree with TRBD1. This CDR3 is 16 amino acids long. V shed 5 bases and J 0 bases; nucleotides not matched to a gene: 6. Germline assignment: CDR1 SEHNR and CDR2 FQNEAQ (reference sequence).

The count of this clone is one. The V and J genes are TRBV28 and TRBJ2-3; possible D gene TRBD2, 6 bases. The CDR3 covers 17 residues. Germline CDR1 is MDHEN and CDR2 is SYDVKM. The V and J ends lost 6 bases and 1 base respectively, with 20 bases between them. CDR3 protein: CASSDPRGTTGTDTQYF. DNA of the CDR3: TGTGCCAGCAGCGACCCCCGGGGGACGACGGGCACAGATACGCAGTATTTT.

The rearrangement uses TRBV27 and TRBJ2-7; 8 bases line up with TRBD1. After removal of 5 bases from V and 5 bases from J, the junction contained 8 bases not matched to a gene. Per germline, CDR1 MNHEY and CDR2 SMNVEV (reference sequence). The CDR3 covers 14 residues. The CDR3 coding sequence is TGTGCCAGCAGTCCGGGGACAGGATACGACGAGCAGTACTTC. Encoded protein: CASSPGTGYDEQYF.

The genes are TRBV11-3 and TRBJ2-1; 9 bases match TRBD1. Trimming removed 5 bases from V and 9 bases from J; junction bases left unmatched: 5. Germline CDR1 reads SGHNT; CDR2 reads YENEEA. The CDR3 spans 13 residues. The CDR3 coding sequence is TGTGCCAGCAGCCCCGGACAGGGGAGTGAGCAGTTCTTC. Encoded protein: CASSPGQGSEQFF.